This TCR beta chain is drawn from a study of molecular identifiers for immune sequencing clone quantification. Study-wide background: Within a replicate experiment, RNA obtained from either around 20,000 or 100,000 naive CD8 cells was divided into five aliquots, and four of those aliquots were then sequenced. Study conclusions and caveats: Shared barcodes on identical TCR molecules could underestimate the sizes of highly expanded clones.

The use of previously described methods and listed TCR primers produced the bulk TCR libraries. One entry per CDR3 protein, called by TCRdb with MiXCR from the PCR reads. The sample shows 97,000 or so distinct CDR3 sequences, 24% of them seen only once. Many counts were recorded for this clonotype. Its antigen is unidentified. V lost 0 bases and J lost 4, with 9 bases in between. This CDR3 is 13 amino acids long. The V gene's germline CDR1 is SQVTM and CDR2 ANQGSEA. The sequencing sample was made of naive CD8+ T cells from blood, with Jurkat cell RNA spiked in. As to subset: FACS-sorted CD8+CD4-CCR7+CD45RA+ naive T cells. This clonotype was obtained from a human donor in good health. Some libraries in this study had Jurkat cell RNA spiked in. The chain combines TRBV29-1 with TRBJ1-1, with D unclear. The CDR3 coding sequence is TGCAGCGTTGAAGAAGGATTTGGCACTGAAGCTTTCTTT. Its protein product is CSVEEGFGTEAFF.